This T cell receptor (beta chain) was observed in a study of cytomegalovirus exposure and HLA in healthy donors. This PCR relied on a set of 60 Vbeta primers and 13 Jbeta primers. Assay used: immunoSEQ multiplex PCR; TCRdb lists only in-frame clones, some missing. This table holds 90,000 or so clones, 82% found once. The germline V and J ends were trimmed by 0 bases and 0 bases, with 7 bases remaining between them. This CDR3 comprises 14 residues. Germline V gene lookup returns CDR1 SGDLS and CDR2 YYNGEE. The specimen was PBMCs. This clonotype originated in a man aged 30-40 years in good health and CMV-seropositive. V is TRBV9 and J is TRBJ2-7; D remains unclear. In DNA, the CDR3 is TGTGCCAGCAGCGTAGACGGCGGCTCCTACGAGCAGTACTTC. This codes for CASSVDGGSYEQYF. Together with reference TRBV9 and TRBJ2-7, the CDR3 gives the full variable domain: DSGVTQTPKHLITATGQRVTLRCSPRSGDLSVYWYQQSLDQGLQFLIQYYNGEERAKGNILERFSAQQFPDLHSELNLSSLELGDSALYFCASSVDGGSYEQYFGPGTRLTVT.